The 6 T cell receptor beta chains in this list originate from one sample, sequenced in a study of regulatory T cells in long-lasting Graves disease (dated by TCRdb to about 2021). Reading the label with the study, this specimen's time point is: persistent/refractory GD, antithyroid drugs over 5 years with positive TRAb. For both TCR sequencing and RNA sequencing, RNA was extracted from PBMCs using TRIzol. The method was multiplex PCR. The listed sequencing device is Illumina HiSeq 4000. iRepertoire HTBI primers and Arm-PCR amplification of CDR3 regions were used to construct TCR beta libraries. TCRdb reran the public reads through fastp at Q25 and MiXCR, keeping productive beta chains. CDR3 protein sequences are deduplicated, and each keeps its most common genes and DNA. For this sample the table gives about 660,000 distinct CDR3 sequences, of which around 30% were detected only once. The ten most abundant clones make up around 42% of the sample.

This specimen consisted of peripheral blood mononuclear cells (PBMCs), obtained when the disease was refractory, from a patient treated with antithyroid drugs. These receptors were obtained from a female donor with Graves disease.

The chain carries TRBV6-5 and TRBJ1-6, with 7 bases aligning to TRBD1. Losses at the gene ends were 2 bases for V and 4 bases for J; bases not matched to a gene: 8. Germline assignment: CDR1 MNHEY and CDR2 SVGAGI. This CDR3 has 17 residues. CDR3 loop: CASSYLTGTDYNSPLHF. CDR3 sequence (DNA): TGTGCCAGCAGTTACCTAACAGGGACAGATTATAATTCACCCCTCCACTTT.

This chain connects TRBV27 to TRBJ2-4, with 7 bases identical to TRBD1. The length of the CDR3 is 20 residues. The V segment lost 2 bases and the J segment 0 bases; nucleotides outside the gene matches: 16. Germline CDR1 MNHEY, CDR2 SMNVEV (reference sequence). The CDR3 coding sequence is TGTGCCAGCAGTTTAACCCTGAACTTGGTCACAGGGGCAGCCAAAAACATTCAGTACTTC. It yields the protein CASSLTLNLVTGAAKNIQYF.

The genes are TRBV6-1 and TRBJ1-1; the D gene is possibly TRBD1 (5 bases). Trimming took off 0 bases at V and 1 base at J, with 9 bases between the two ends. CDR1 MNHNS and CDR2 SASEGT come from the germline V gene. The CDR3 loop spans 15 amino acids. The CDR3 reads CASSEADSQNTEAFF. The CDR3 DNA reads as TGTGCCAGCAGTGAAGCTGACAGTCAGAACACTGAAGCTTTCTTT.

This clonotype was counted ten times or more. V and J are TRBV27 and TRBJ1-2; TRBD1 matches 7 bases. The V and J ends lost 6 bases and 0 bases, in that order; junction bases with no gene match: 7. CDR1 is MNHEY and CDR2 is SMNVEV in the germline V gene (reference sequence). The CDR3 contains 15 residues. CDR3 in amino acids: CASRWDSSSNYGYTF. The CDR3 DNA follows: TGTGCCAGCAGATGGGACAGTTCCTCTAACTATGGCTACACCTTC.

This clonotype was found a few times. The rearrangement joins TRBV25-1 to TRBJ2-7; D remains ambiguous. The CDR3 has 15 residues. Deletions cut 3 bases from V and 0 bases from J, with 12 bases between. The germline gives CDR1 MGHDK, CDR2 SYGVNS. The CDR3 is CASSDPSTGSYEQYF. The CDR3, as DNA: TGTGCCAGCAGTGACCCTTCGACGGGCTCCTACGAGCAGTACTTC.

The V gene is TRBV12-3 or TRBV12-4, the J gene TRBJ1-1; 9 nucleotides line up with TRBD1. The CDR3 is 14 residues long. V shed 0 bases and J 10 bases; nucleotides not matched to a gene: 6. CDR3 residues: CASSLALGDRVAFF. The DNA of the CDR3 is TGTGCCAGCAGTTTAGCGCTAGGGGACAGGGTAGCTTTCTTT.